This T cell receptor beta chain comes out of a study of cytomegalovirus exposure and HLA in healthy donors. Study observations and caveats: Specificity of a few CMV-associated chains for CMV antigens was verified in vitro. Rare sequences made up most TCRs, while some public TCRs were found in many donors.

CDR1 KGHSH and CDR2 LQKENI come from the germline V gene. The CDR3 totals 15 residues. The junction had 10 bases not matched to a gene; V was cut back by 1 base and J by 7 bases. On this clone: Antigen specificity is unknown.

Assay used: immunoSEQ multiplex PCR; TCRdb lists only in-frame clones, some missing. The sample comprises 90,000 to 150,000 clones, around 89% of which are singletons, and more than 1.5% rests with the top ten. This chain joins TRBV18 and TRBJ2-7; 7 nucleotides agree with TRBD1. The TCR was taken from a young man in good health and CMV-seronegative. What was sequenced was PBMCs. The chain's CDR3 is CASSPLATGTGEQYF. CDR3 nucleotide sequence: TGTGCCAGCTCACCACTCGCGACAGGGACGGGTGAGCAGTACTTC.